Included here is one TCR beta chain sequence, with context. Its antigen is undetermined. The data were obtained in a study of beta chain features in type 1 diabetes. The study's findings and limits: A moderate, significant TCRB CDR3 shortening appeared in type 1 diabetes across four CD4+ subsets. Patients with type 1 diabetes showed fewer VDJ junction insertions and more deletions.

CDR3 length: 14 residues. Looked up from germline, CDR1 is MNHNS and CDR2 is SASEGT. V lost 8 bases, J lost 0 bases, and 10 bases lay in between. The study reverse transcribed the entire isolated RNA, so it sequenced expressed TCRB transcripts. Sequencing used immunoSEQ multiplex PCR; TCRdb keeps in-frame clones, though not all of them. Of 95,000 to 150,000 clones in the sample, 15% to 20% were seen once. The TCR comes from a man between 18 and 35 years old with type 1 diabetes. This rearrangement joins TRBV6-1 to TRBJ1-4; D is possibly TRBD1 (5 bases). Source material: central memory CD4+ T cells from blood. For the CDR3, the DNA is TGTGCCAGCTGGCAGGGTGCAACTAATGAAAAACTGTTTTTT. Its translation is CASWQGATNEKLFF.